A single sample is the source of the 19 T cell receptor beta chains below, sequenced in a study of breast tumors, draining lymph nodes, adjacent tissues. TCRdb used MiXCR to reprocess the multiplex PCR reads, holding one entry per CDR3 protein. The sample has about 25,000 distinct CDR3 sequences, approximately 23% seen once. Sequencing was performed on breast tumor tissue. These receptors were collected from a female donor with breast cancer. Some clones in this sample may be carry-over from other donors' samples.

The V and J genes are TRBV7-3 and TRBJ2-1, with 10 bases matching TRBD2. V shed 2 bases, J shed 3 bases, and the junction held 10 bases outside the gene matches. In germline, CDR1 is SGHTA, CDR2 FQGTGA. The CDR3 has 18 amino acids. The CDR3 reads CASSLSGLAGENYNEQFF. The CDR3 coding sequence is TGTGCCAGCAGCTTATCTGGGCTAGCGGGAGAAAACTACAATGAGCAGTTCTTC. The variable domain in full, completed from reference TRBV7-3 and TRBJ2-1, reads GAGVSQTPSNKVTEKGKYVELRCDPISGHTALYWYRQSLGQGPEFLIYFQGTGAADDSGLPNDRFFAVRPEGSVSTLKIQRTERGDSAVYLCASSLSGLAGENYNEQFFGPGTRLTVL.

In its sample, this clonotype was seen many times. The chain links TRBV5-6 to TRBJ2-5; 10 bases map to TRBD2. CDR3 size: 19 residues. Germline V gene sequence: CDR1 SGHDT, CDR2 YYEEEE. V lost 8 bases, J lost 4 bases, and 23 bases stayed unmatched. As DNA, the CDR3 is TGTGCCAGTCAGCTTGGGGGGGGCGCGGTAGCGGGAGGCGTAGAGACCCAGTACTTC. Its translation: CASQLGGGAVAGGVETQYF.

This clonotype was detected only once. This chain links TRBV20-1 with TRBJ2-1; 14 bases fit TRBD2. The CDR3 extends over 17 amino acids. V shed 6 bases, J shed 8 bases, and the junction held 15 bases outside the gene matches. The germline gives CDR1 DFQATT, CDR2 SNEGSKA (reference sequence). This CDR3 is CSAEGLAGGSIGDEQFF. In DNA form, the CDR3 reads TGCAGTGCGGAAGGACTAGCGGGAGGAAGTATTGGTGATGAGCAGTTCTTC.

The sample holds many counts of this clonotype. The chain is built from TRBV2 and TRBJ2-7; 11 nucleotides align to TRBD2. The length of the CDR3 is 14 residues. The V gene's germline CDR1 is SNHLY and CDR2 FYNNEI. With V trimmed by 3 bases and J by 4 bases, 2 bases remained unmatched. CDR3 in amino acids: CASSESSGRYEQYF. CDR3 nucleotide sequence: TGTGCCAGCAGTGAGTCTAGCGGGAGGTACGAGCAGTACTTC.

This clonotype was counted at least ten times. V usage is TRBV19 and J usage is TRBJ2-1; 11 nucleotides agree with TRBD1. The germline V gene has CDR1 LNHDA and CDR2 SQIVND (reference sequence). V dropped 7 bases and J dropped 0; count of bases not matched to a gene: 11. This CDR3 is built from 18 residues. The CDR3 DNA reads TGTGCCAGTATCCGTGACCGGGACAGGGGGAGCTCCTACAATGAGCAGTTCTTC. Residues: CASIRDRDRGSSYNEQFF.

The table lists this clonotype with many counts. The chain couples TRBV6-6 to TRBJ2-1; D may match TRBD1 or TRBD2 (6 bases each). The CDR3 spans 14 residues. Trimming removed 11 bases at V and 0 bases at J, with 14 bases between. Germline-derived CDR1 and CDR2 are MNHNY and SVGAGI (reference sequence). The CDR3 sequence is CAGGGLSSYNEQFF. CDR3 nucleotide sequence: TGTGCCGGAGGGGGACTCAGCTCCTACAATGAGCAGTTCTTC.

The rearrangement uses TRBV2 and TRBJ2-3; 7 nucleotides agree with TRBD2. CDR3 length: 14 amino acids. V trimming: 7 bases; J trimming: 2 bases; junction bases outside the gene matches: 6. Per germline, CDR1 SNHLY and CDR2 FYNNEI. Here the CDR3 DNA reads TGTGCCAGCACTACTAGCGCACTCACAGATACGCAGTATTTT. It yields the protein CASTTSALTDTQYF.

With regard to this clonotype: A much bigger clone sits one base away, suggesting this may be a read error. This chain connects TRBV19 to TRBJ2-6; D possibly uses TRBD1 or TRBD2 (5 bases each). This CDR3 spans 15 amino acids. The V end lost 4 bases, the J end lost 0 bases, and 7 bases lay between the germline ends. The germline V gene has CDR1 LNHDA and CDR2 SQIVND (reference sequence). The chain's CDR3 is CASSTGSSGANVLTF. DNA for the CDR3: TGTGCCAGTAGTACAGGGAGCTCTGGGGCCAACGTCCTGACTTTC.

This clonotype appeared many times. The chain carries TRBV20-1 and TRBJ2-5; no clear D. V was cut by 6 bases and J by 5 bases, with 10 bases left in between. The CDR3 spans 11 residues. CDR1 and CDR2 (germline): DFQATT, SNEGSKA (reference sequence). CDR3 residues: CSAQQRETQYF. DNA for the CDR3: TGCAGTGCGCAACAAAGGGAGACCCAGTACTTC.

This clonotype was detected many times. This chain connects TRBV7-9 to TRBJ2-5, with D unclear. This CDR3 spans 12 amino acids. CDR1 is SEHNR, CDR2 FQNEAQ, per germline (reference sequence). V lost 5 bases and J 2 bases, leaving 6 bases between the germline ends. The CDR3 sequence: CASSLHQETQYF. CDR3 DNA: TGTGCCAGCAGCCTCCATCAAGAGACCCAGTACTTC.

On this clonotype: A clone one base away is much larger, so this may be a read error. The DNA is omitted, as the CDR3 cannot be located on it reliably, and the CDR3 follows TCRdb's listing. This chain uses TRBV6-1 with TRBJ2-2; the table calls TRBD1, which could not be checked here. The CDR3 has 18 amino acids, counting both end residues. CDR1 MNHNS and CDR2 SASEGT come from the germline V gene. The CDR3 is CASSGNVGGGANTGEPFF.

About this clonotype: Here the CDR3 omits its conserved ending phenylalanine or tryptophan, so a read error is the likely source. The chain combines TRBV30 with TRBJ2-4, with TRBD2 matching 7 bases. Germline V gene lookup returns CDR1 GTSNPN and CDR2 SVGIG (reference sequence). After removal of 0 bases from V and 1 base from J, the junction contained 0 bases not matched to a gene. This CDR3 comprises 14 residues. The CDR3 DNA reads TGTGCCTGGAGTGTCGGGGGGGCCAAAAACATTCAGTACTAC. It is translated as CAWSVGGAKNIQYY.

This clonotype was seen at least ten times. The chain recombines TRBV18 with TRBJ1-6, with 8 bases that match TRBD1. Germline V gives CDR1 KGHSH, CDR2 LQKENI. The CDR3 has 15 amino acids. Germline trimming cut 0 bases from V and 7 bases from J; bases unmatched to any gene: 2. In DNA form, the CDR3 reads TGTGCCAGCTCACCACCGGGACAGGCAAATTCACCCCTCCACTTT. Amino acids: CASSPPGQANSPLHF. The entire variable domain, with the rest obtained from reference TRBV18 and TRBJ1-6, is as follows: NAGVMQNPRHLVRRRGQEARLRCSPMKGHSHVYWYRQLPEEGLKFMVYLQKENIIDESGMPKERFSAEFPKEGPSILRIQQVVRGDSAAYFCASSPPGQANSPLHFGNGTRLTVT.

This clonotype has a single count. The chain employs TRBV28 and TRBJ1-1; D is ambiguous. The CDR3 runs 11 residues. Germline V CDR1 and CDR2: MDHEN, SYDVKM. The V end lost 5 bases, the J end lost 2 bases, and 3 bases lay between the germline ends. This CDR3 is CASSINTEAFF. DNA of the CDR3: TGTGCCAGCAGTATAAACACTGAAGCTTTCTTT.

This clonotype was recorded many times. The V and J genes are TRBV5-1 and TRBJ2-1, with 9 bases that match TRBD1. Trimming took 4 bases from V and 4 from J; bases not matched to a gene: 6. Germline V gives CDR1 SGHRS, CDR2 YFSETQ. This CDR3 has 15 amino acids. The CDR3 coding sequence is TGCGCCAGCAGCCCAGACAGGGGGTTTTACAATGAGCAGTTCTTC. Residues: CASSPDRGFYNEQFF.

Many counts were recorded for this clonotype. This chain joins TRBV29-1 and TRBJ1-2, with TRBD1 matching 9 bases. This CDR3 has 12 amino acids. Per germline, CDR1 SQVTM and CDR2 ANQGSEA. Trimming at V came to 6 bases and at J to 3 bases, leaving 2 bases not matched to a gene. DNA of the CDR3: TGCAGCGTACAGGGGGCTGACTATGGCTACACCTTC. The encoded protein is CSVQGADYGYTF.

This clonotype has a count of ten or more. The chain is built from TRBV10-3 and TRBJ2-5; D gene uncertain. The CDR3 spans 12 residues. Per germline, CDR1 ENHRY and CDR2 SYGVKD. V lost 8 bases to trimming and J lost 2 bases, with 9 bases between them. In DNA form, the CDR3 reads TGTGCCATCGGCGTAGCACAAGAGACCCAGTACTTC. This encodes CAIGVAQETQYF.

Many counts were recorded for this clonotype. V is TRBV28 and J is TRBJ2-5; no reliable D call. V was trimmed by 1 base and J by 2 bases, leaving 5 bases between them. Germline V lookup: CDR1 MDHEN, CDR2 SYDVKM. This CDR3 is 13 amino acids long. CDR3 DNA: TGTGCCAGCAGTTTATCCAGTCAAGAGACCCAGTACTTC. It specifies CASSLSSQETQYF.

The sample holds many counts of this clonotype. The CDR3 coding sequence is TGTGCCAGTATGGGGGCGGGAGATACGCAGTATTTT. Encoded protein: CASMGAGDTQYF. The rearrangement links TRBV19 to TRBJ2-3; possibly TRBD1 for D (6 bases). Looked up from germline, CDR1 is LNHDA and CDR2 is SQIVND (reference sequence). The CDR3 contains 12 residues. The ends were cut back, 7 bases at V and 5 bases at J, with 10 bases in the middle.